A single sample is the source of the 22 T cell receptor beta chains below, sequenced in a study of blood T cell repertoires in COVID-19. The method was immunoSEQ multiplex PCR; TCRdb's version includes in-frame clones alone and lacks a portion of them. The sample shows tens of thousands of clones, around 88% of them seen only once. Sequencing used peripheral blood. These TCRs come from a woman between 55 and 75 years old with acute or convalescent COVID-19.

The chain carries TRBV6-5 and TRBJ2-7; 8 bases match TRBD2. Germline V gives CDR1 MNHEY, CDR2 SVGAGI. This CDR3 region has 13 residues. V was clipped by 7 bases and J by 12 bases; unmatched bases: 14. CDR3 DNA sequence: TGTGCCAGCACGGGACTAGTAAAAGGATTGGTGTACTTC. As protein: CASTGLVKGLVYF.

The genes are TRBV7-3 and TRBJ2-3, with D tentatively TRBD2 (5 bases). Germline V CDR1 and CDR2: SGHTA, FQGTGA. V lost 6 bases to trimming and J lost 6 bases, with 13 bases between them. The CDR3 sequence is 13 residues long. The CDR3 DNA is TGTGCCAGCAGTTACTCCGGGGAGGATACGCAGTATTTT. Protein: CASSYSGEDTQYF.

This chain joins TRBV19 and TRBJ2-1; 13 positions agree with TRBD2. This CDR3 comprises 15 residues. Germline-derived CDR1 and CDR2 are LNHDA and SQIVND (reference sequence). J lost 10 bases, V lost 7 bases, and 10 bases had no gene match. This chain's CDR3 is CASKGRGLAGEEQFF. DNA for the CDR3: TGTGCCAGTAAGGGCCGAGGACTAGCGGGAGAGGAGCAGTTCTTC.

The gene calls are TRBV3-1 (or the pseudogene TRBV3-2) and TRBJ2-1, with TRBD2 matching over 9 bases. The germline V gene has CDR1 LGHDT and CDR2 YNNKEL (reference sequence). J was trimmed by 6 bases and V by 4 bases; bases with no gene match: 4. The CDR3 consists of 14 residues. The CDR3 DNA reads TGTGCCAGCAGCCCAGGGACTAGCTTCAATGAGCAGTTCTTC. This sequence encodes CASSPGTSFNEQFF.

The chain links TRBV5-4 to TRBJ2-1, with 7 bases aligning to TRBD1. V trimming: 4 bases; J trimming: 1 base; junction bases outside the gene matches: 5. The V gene's germline CDR1 is SGHNT and CDR2 YYREEE (reference sequence). The CDR3 extends over 15 amino acids. In nucleotides, the CDR3 is TGTGCCAGCAGCCCCACAGGGGATTCCTACAATGAGCAGTTCTTC. It is translated as CASSPTGDSYNEQFF.

The chain employs TRBV7-8 and TRBJ1-6; TRBD1 agrees at 7 bases. CDR3 size: 14 residues. The junction had 5 bases not matched to a gene; V was cut back by 5 bases and J by 7 bases. CDR1 is SGHVS, CDR2 FQNEAQ, per germline. The CDR3 loop reads CASSLGQENSPLHF. CDR3 nucleotide sequence: TGTGCCAGCAGCCTCGGACAGGAAAATTCACCCCTCCACTTT.

The chain carries TRBV28 and TRBJ1-2; 7 nucleotides align to TRBD1. Losses at the gene ends were 5 bases for V and 0 bases for J; bases not matched to a gene: 6. Germline V gene lookup returns CDR1 MDHEN and CDR2 SYDVKM. The CDR3 runs to 15 residues. The CDR3 region is CASSQTGPTNYGYTF. CDR3 nucleotides: TGTGCCAGCAGTCAGACAGGGCCTACTAACTATGGCTACACCTTC.

CDR3 in DNA: TGTGCCTGGAGTGGCCAGATTTGGGATACGCAGTATTTT. The encoded protein is CAWSGQIWDTQYF. The V and J genes are TRBV30 and TRBJ2-3, with D hard to call. The CDR3 consists of 13 residues. Trimming stripped 1 base from V and 6 bases from J, with 11 bases between. Per germline, CDR1 GTSNPN and CDR2 SVGIG (reference sequence).

The chain links TRBV11-3 to TRBJ1-3; D gene ambiguous. Trimming left V 5 bases short and J 4 bases short, with 9 bases between. Germline V gives CDR1 SGHNT, CDR2 YENEEA. The CDR3 has 13 residues. The CDR3 here is CASSRPGGNTIYF. The DNA for the CDR3 is TGTGCCAGCAGCCGACCCGGGGGAAACACCATATATTTT.

CDR3 in amino acids: CAWAVSGANVLTF. The CDR3 DNA is TGTGCCTGGGCTGTCTCTGGGGCCAACGTCCTGACTTTC. The V gene is TRBV30, the J gene TRBJ2-6; D is unclear. The CDR3 runs to 13 residues. Germline V lookup: CDR1 GTSNPN, CDR2 SVGIG (reference sequence). Trimming shortened V by 5 bases and J by 0 bases, and 5 bases separated the two germline ends. The variable domain in full, completed from reference TRBV30 and TRBJ2-6, reads SQTIHQWPATLVQPVGSPLSLECTVEGTSNPNLYWYRQAAGRGLQLLFYSVGIGQISSEVPQNLSASRPQDRQFILSSKKLLLSDSGFYLCAWAVSGANVLTFGAGSRLTVL.

J is TRBJ1-1 and V is TRBV3-1 (or the pseudogene TRBV3-2), with D unclear. V lost 1 base and J 0 bases, leaving 12 bases between the germline ends. Germline CDR1 reads LGHDT; CDR2 reads YNNKEL (reference sequence). There are 16 residues in the CDR3. The CDR3 coding sequence is TGTGCCAGCAGCCAAGCTCTGCAGGCCGTGAACACTGAAGCTTTCTTT. This codes for CASSQALQAVNTEAFF.

The CDR3 loop reads CASSSWTGRGAFF. The CDR3 bases are TGTGCCAGCAGTAGTTGGACAGGTCGAGGGGCTTTCTTT. The chain uses TRBV3-1 (or the pseudogene TRBV3-2) and TRBJ1-1, with 7 bases lining up with TRBD1. V shed 6 bases, J shed 11 bases, and the junction held 12 bases outside the gene matches. This CDR3 has 13 amino acids. Germline loops: CDR1 LGHDT, CDR2 YNNKEL (reference sequence).

The J gene is TRBJ1-4, the V gene TRBV11-3; 9 bases map to TRBD1. CDR1 and CDR2 (germline): SGHNT, YENEEA. Losses at the gene ends were 2 bases for V and 4 bases for J; bases not matched to a gene: 8. This CDR3 has 17 amino acids. The CDR3 nucleotides read TGTGCCAGCAGCTTACTCCGGGGACAGGGCCTTAATGAAAAACTGTTTTTT. Translation gives CASSLLRGQGLNEKLFF.

This clone came up a few times. The chain joins TRBV6-2 or TRBV6-3 to TRBJ1-5; weak D call: TRBD1 (5 bases). Trimming took off 0 bases at V and 3 bases at J, with 6 bases between the two ends. CDR3 length: 14 residues. CDR1 is MNHEY and CDR2 is SVGEGT in the germline V gene. The CDR3 nucleotides are TGTGCCAGCAGTTACTCAGGGGACAATCAGCCCCAGCATTTT. Its protein is CASSYSGDNQPQHF.

The V call is TRBV5-4, the J call TRBJ2-3, with 8 nucleotides matching TRBD2. This CDR3 has 16 residues. CDR1 SGHNT and CDR2 YYREEE come from the germline V gene (reference sequence). V lost 0 bases to trimming and J lost 1 base; unmatched junction nucleotides: 4. The CDR3 sequence is CASSLEGRGGTDTQYF. The CDR3, as DNA: TGTGCCAGCAGCTTGGAGGGGCGGGGGGGCACAGATACGCAGTATTTT. Looking up the rest from reference TRBV5-4 and TRBJ2-3 gives the full variable domain: ETGVTQSPTHLIKTRGQQVTLRCSSQSGHNTVSWYQQALGQGPQFIFQYYREEENGRGNFPPRFSGLQFPNYSSELNVNALELDDSALYLCASSLEGRGGTDTQYFGPGTRLTVL.

The chain links TRBV20-1 to TRBJ1-1, with 7 nucleotides matching TRBD1. Trimming took 6 bases from V and 6 from J; bases not matched to a gene: 4. The CDR3 loop spans 11 amino acids. CDR1 is DFQATT, CDR2 SNEGSKA, per germline (reference sequence). In nucleotides, the CDR3 is TGCAGTGCGGTAGGGACAGCTGAAGCTTTCTTT. It yields the protein CSAVGTAEAFF.

The CDR3 loop is CSVRIGDSNQPQHF. The DNA for the CDR3 is TGCAGCGTCCGTATCGGGGATAGCAATCAGCCCCAGCATTTT. The chain has TRBV29-1 and TRBJ1-5; no reliable D call. This CDR3 spans 14 amino acids. The V end lost 6 bases, the J end lost 0 bases, and 12 bases lay between the germline ends. CDR1 is SQVTM and CDR2 is ANQGSEA in the germline V gene.

The rearrangement links TRBV10-1 to TRBJ1-2, with 9 bases lining up with TRBD1. V lost 6 bases to trimming and J lost 2 bases; unmatched junction nucleotides: 16. The CDR3 is 18 amino acids. In germline, CDR1 is WNHNN, CDR2 SYGVQD (reference sequence). Here the CDR3 DNA reads TGCGCCAGCAGGATGGGTGTGGGACAGGGCCCCAGAAACTATGGCTACACCTTC. Encoded protein: CASRMGVGQGPRNYGYTF.

The rearrangement joins TRBV30 to TRBJ2-2, with 11 positions matching TRBD2. Germline CDR1 and CDR2: GTSNPN and SVGIG (reference sequence). After removal of 4 bases from V and 5 bases from J, the junction contained 12 bases not matched to a gene. CDR3 length equals 17 residues. The CDR3 sequence is CAWTPSGRFFTTGELFF. CDR3 coding DNA: TGTGCCTGGACCCCTAGCGGGAGGTTCTTTACGACCGGGGAGCTGTTTTTT.

The chain combines TRBV4-2 with TRBJ2-3, with 9 bases identical to TRBD2. CDR1 is LGHNA and CDR2 is YNFKEQ in the germline V gene. This CDR3 has 19 amino acids. V shed 4 bases, J shed 0 bases, and the junction held 14 bases outside the gene matches. The CDR3 loop is CASSPRSSSGVPSTDTQYF. CDR3 coding DNA: TGTGCCAGCAGCCCGCGAAGCTCTAGCGGGGTGCCTAGCACAGATACGCAGTATTTT.

The gene calls are TRBV3-1 (or the pseudogene TRBV3-2) and TRBJ2-3; D is perhaps TRBD2 (6 bases). CDR3 size: 13 residues. The germline V gene encodes CDR1 LGHDT and CDR2 YNNKEL (reference sequence). Trimming removed 6 bases from V and 0 bases from J, with 7 bases in between. The CDR3 is CASRDYSTDTQYF. For the CDR3, the DNA is TGTGCCAGCAGGGACTACAGCACAGATACGCAGTATTTT.

The gene calls are TRBV20-1 and TRBJ2-2; 7 bases match TRBD1. V was clipped by 6 bases and J by 8 bases; unmatched bases: 9. The CDR3 extends over 13 amino acids. CDR1 is DFQATT and CDR2 is SNEGSKA in the germline V gene (reference sequence). The CDR3, as DNA: TGCAGTGCCAGTACAGGGGCGAAAGGGGAGCTGTTTTTT. It codes for CSASTGAKGELFF.